This is a list of T cell receptor beta chains from one sample in a study of synovial regulatory T cells in juvenile arthritis. TCRdb keeps only in-frame clones here, not all; method: immunoSEQ multiplex PCR. The listing records more than 7,500 clones. Sequenced input: Treg cells from blood. The receptors originated from a donor aged 2-30 years with juvenile idiopathic arthritis. Both conserved end residues are part of each CDR3.

V gene: TRBV6-6
J gene: TRBJ2-1
CDR3 protein: CASNPRAYNEQFF

V gene: TRBV5-1
J gene: TRBJ1-1
CDR3 protein: CASSLAFAVNTEAFF

V gene: TRBV6-1
J gene: TRBJ1-5
CDR3 protein: CASLLVSNQPQHF

V gene: TRBV28
J gene: TRBJ1-3
CDR3 protein: CASSFGWAYGNTIYF

V gene: TRBV5-3
J gene: TRBJ1-1
CDR3 protein: CARSLLFGGVSTEAFF

V gene: TRBV7-9
J gene: TRBJ2-6
CDR3 protein: CASSFPGANVLTF

V gene: TRBV4-3
J gene: TRBJ1-2
CDR3 protein: CASSQGYQGRYYGYTF

V gene: TRBV6-1
J gene: TRBJ1-6
CDR3 protein: CASSVVFWDRRNSPLHF

V gene: TRBV21-1
J gene: TRBJ1-5
CDR3 protein: CASIPLDNSNQPQHF

V gene: TRBV19
J gene: TRBJ1-2
CDR3 protein: CASSKTPMNYGYTF

V gene: TRBV2
J gene: TRBJ1-4
CDR3 protein: CASRSIPGQGATNEKLFF

V gene: TRBV5-6
J gene: TRBJ2-3
CDR3 protein: CASSPPRDTQYF

V gene: TRBV19
J gene: TRBJ2-4
CDR3 protein: CASSIHQGALKNIQYF

V gene: TRBV6-1
J gene: TRBJ2-1
CDR3 protein: CASRPNPGYQFF

V gene: TRBV19
J gene: TRBJ1-2
CDR3 protein: CATLGQGEDYGYTF

V gene: TRBV7-7
J gene: TRBJ2-7
CDR3 protein: CASSLAAKVETGSHF

V gene: TRBV10-3
J gene: TRBJ1-2
CDR3 protein: CAIRTSGGGGYGYTF

V gene: TRBV7-9
J gene: TRBJ1-2
CDR3 protein: CASSLAGSYGYTF

V gene: TRBV5-8
J gene: TRBJ1-3
CDR3 protein: CASSWRDRGNTIYF

V gene: TRBV6-6
J gene: TRBJ1-5
CDR3 protein: CASSYMGQSSGQPQHF

V gene: TRBV6-6
J gene: TRBJ2-7
CDR3 protein: CASKDKGSYEQYF

V gene: TRBV6-6
J gene: TRBJ1-5
CDR3 protein: CASSYSSGVNQPQHF

V gene: TRBV4-3
J gene: TRBJ2-7
CDR3 protein: CASSQEFRNREGEQYF

V gene: TRBV19
J gene: TRBJ2-5
CDR3 protein: CASSIRAKGETQYF

V gene: TRBV21-1
J gene: TRBJ2-7
CDR3 protein: CASSKEGREINEQYF

V gene: TRBV4-1
J gene: TRBJ1-4
CDR3 protein: CASSQPTGRREKLFF

V gene: TRBV2
J gene: TRBJ1-6
CDR3 protein: CASTLGRRNSPLHF

V gene: TRBV28
J gene: TRBJ1-1
CDR3 protein: CASREGGMNTEAFF

V gene: TRBV5-6
J gene: TRBJ2-7
CDR3 protein: CASRGQGEAYEQYF

V gene: TRBV4-3
J gene: TRBJ1-3
CDR3 protein: CASSQDWRDTIYF

V gene: TRBV23-1
J gene: TRBJ1-6
CDR3 protein: CASSRPNSAAYSPLHF

V gene: TRBV19
J gene: TRBJ1-2
CDR3 protein: CASSPGDRAYGYTF

V gene: TRBV19
J gene: TRBJ1-6
CDR3 protein: CASSGQGLSPLHF

V gene: TRBV27
J gene: TRBJ1-3
CDR3 protein: CASRPGQGAPGNTIYF

V gene: TRBV7-9
J gene: TRBJ1-2
CDR3 protein: CASRRRGGYTF

V gene: TRBV4-3
J gene: TRBJ1-4
CDR3 protein: CASSQDSALGREKLFF

V gene: TRBV19
J gene: TRBJ1-2
CDR3 protein: CASSIDRGLGYTF

V gene: TRBV6-6
J gene: TRBJ1-4
CDR3 protein: CASSFVRDRNEKLFF

V gene: TRBV7-9
J gene: TRBJ1-2
CDR3 protein: CASSSRGPNYGYTF

V gene: TRBV10-3
J gene: TRBJ2-3
CDR3 protein: CAISERGSTDTQYF